This is a list of T cell receptor beta chains from one sample in a study of identical twins. TCRdb re-called the 5' RACE reads through MiXCR, storing one row per CDR3 protein. This sample has about 250,000 distinct CDR3 sequences, with about 8% found just once. Another study also made use of these data, one on yellow fever vaccine responses in identical twins.

The sequenced sample was CD8+ T cells sorted from blood. Receptors originate from a woman aged 18-29 years in good health. Each CDR3 is given with its conserved first and last residue. The D gene is left open where the match is weak. A row's size may be missing; if present it is once, few, many or a size class.

16 TRBJ2-3 TRBD2 TRBV6-2/TRBV6-3 few CASSWVAGGGEDTQYF TGTGCCAGCAGTTGGGTAGCGGGAGGCGGTGAAGATACGCAGTATTTT
14 TRBJ1-2 - TRBV20-1 - CSARDSLGWDGYTF TGCAGTGCTAGGGACAGCCTTGGTTGGGATGGCTACACTTTC
15 TRBJ2-3 - TRBV6-4 many CASSDSTGEADTQYF TGTGCCAGCAGTGACTCAACCGGGGAGGCAGATACGCAGTATTTT
16 TRBJ2-1 - TRBV11-3 - CASSKEDRPDDNEQFF TGTGCCAGCAGCAAGGAAGACAGACCCGACGACAATGAGCAGTTCTTC
11 TRBJ2-1 - TRBV12-3/TRBV12-4 many CASSLTNEQFF TGTGCCAGCAGCCTAACAAATGAGCAGTTCTTC
18 TRBJ2-3 - TRBV27 few CASTGGAQTHSSTDTQYF TGTGCCAGCACAGGCGGGGCACAGACCCATTCTAGCACAGATACGCAGTATTTT
13 TRBJ2-2 TRBD1 TRBV29-1 many CSGRTGDAGELFF TGCAGCGGCCGGACAGGGGACGCCGGGGAGCTGTTTTTT
13 TRBJ2-5 - TRBV7-9 few CASSGAAKETQYF TGTGCCAGCAGCGGGGCAGCAAAAGAGACCCAGTACTTC
16 TRBJ2-3 - TRBV4-3 - CASSQPLKEGTDTQYF TGCGCCAGCAGCCAGCCCCTAAAAGAGGGCACAGATACGCAGTATTTT
16 TRBJ1-2 - TRBV9 many CASSVVLTDGSYGYTF TGTGCCAGCAGCGTAGTATTAACGGACGGTTCCTATGGCTACACCTTC
15 TRBJ2-7 - TRBV4-3 many CASSQERGSSYEQYF TGCGCCAGCAGCCAAGAACGTGGGAGCTCCTACGAGCAGTACTTC
13 TRBJ1-2 - TRBV2 - CASSEIWVGGYTF TGTGCCAGCAGTGAAATCTGGGTTGGTGGCTACACCTTC
11 TRBJ1-1 - TRBV6-2/TRBV6-3 - CASRIGGEAFF TGTGCCAGCAGGATCGGGGGTGAAGCTTTCTTT
13 TRBJ2-7 - TRBV28 - CASSLRIVNEQYF TGTGCCAGCAGTTTACGGATCGTCAACGAGCAGTACTTC
12 TRBJ1-1 - TRBV19 - CASSIGGSEAFF TGTGCCAGTAGTATCGGGGGCAGTGAAGCTTTCTTT
14 TRBJ2-2 - TRBV9 - CASSPPPGTGELFF TGTGCCAGCAGCCCCCCGCCGGGCACCGGGGAGCTGTTTTTT
16 TRBJ2-3 - TRBV10-3 many CAISDHGHAGTDTQYF TGTGCCATCAGTGATCACGGACACGCAGGCACAGATACGCAGTATTTT
16 TRBJ2-3 - TRBV6-4 many CASSPRAGRGADTQYF TGTGCCAGCAGCCCGAGAGCTGGTAGAGGCGCAGATACGCAGTATTTT
15 TRBJ2-5 TRBD1 TRBV25-1 few CASSGNRGMEETQYF TGTGCCAGCAGTGGAAACAGGGGGATGGAAGAGACCCAGTACTTC
15 TRBJ2-3 - TRBV7-2 few CASTRQETSTDTQYF TGTGCCAGCACAAGACAGGAGACTAGCACAGATACGCAGTATTTT
12 TRBJ2-1 TRBD1 TRBV20-1 - CRPLGQGGEQFF TGCCGTCCTCTGGGACAGGGAGGTGAGCAGTTCTTC
15 TRBJ2-7 - TRBV5-6 few CASSLTRGNPYEQYF TGTGCCAGCAGCCTCACGAGGGGGAACCCCTACGAGCAGTACTTC
16 TRBJ2-1 TRBD2 TRBV2 - CASRRTSGGGYNEQFF TGTGCCAGCAGACGCACTAGCGGGGGGGGCTACAATGAGCAGTTCTTC
14 TRBJ2-3 - TRBV7-9 - CASSLQRSTDTQYF TGTGCCAGCAGCTTACAACGGTCAACAGATACGCAGTATTTT
16 TRBJ1-2 TRBD1 TRBV29-1 many CSVEHIKPGGDYGYTF TGCAGCGTTGAACATATAAAACCAGGGGGGGACTATGGCTACACCTTC
13 TRBJ2-1 - TRBV6-2/TRBV6-3 - CASTAGRYNEQFF TGTGCCAGCACGGCGGGACGATACAATGAGCAGTTCTTC
14 TRBJ2-1 - TRBV7-9 - CASSLVVPPNEQFF TGTGCCAGCAGCTTAGTTGTACCACCTAATGAGCAGTTCTTC
14 TRBJ1-5 - TRBV12-3/TRBV12-4 many CATQDLFGNQPQHF TGTGCCACCCAGGACCTTTTTGGCAATCAGCCCCAGCATTTT
14 TRBJ2-7 - TRBV30 - CAWEGGTGVYEQYF TGTGCCTGGGAGGGAGGCACAGGGGTTTACGAGCAGTACTTC
11 TRBJ2-2 - TRBV29-1 few CSVVGSGELFF TGCAGCGTTGTCGGGTCCGGGGAGCTGTTTTTT
14 TRBJ2-1 TRBD2 TRBV25-1 many CATLAGGGYVEQFF TGTGCCACCCTAGCGGGAGGAGGTTACGTTGAGCAGTTCTTC
15 TRBJ2-3 - TRBV5-1 - CASSLLGGPGDTQYF TGCGCCAGCAGCTTGTTGGGGGGACCGGGGGATACGCAGTATTTT
16 TRBJ1-2 - TRBV7-9 - CASSTLRDTTNYGYTF TGTGCCAGCAGCACGCTCCGGGACACAACTAACTATGGCTACACCTTC
16 TRBJ2-7 - TRBV29-1 many CSVEAPVGASSYEQYF TGCAGCGTTGAAGCCCCGGTTGGGGCTAGCTCCTACGAGCAGTACTTC
13 TRBJ2-1 - TRBV4-3 many CASSEIVNNEQFF TGCGCCAGCAGCGAGATCGTAAACAATGAGCAGTTCTTC
15 TRBJ2-7 TRBD2 TRBV4-3 many CASSQDWTSGGEQYF TGCGCCAGCAGCCAAGATTGGACTAGCGGCGGCGAGCAGTACTTC
17 TRBJ2-3 - TRBV20-1 many CSAPGALDRPNTDTQYF TGCAGTGCCCCAGGGGCCCTAGATCGCCCGAACACAGATACGCAGTATTTT
14 TRBJ2-2 - TRBV29-1 - CSVVWDTNTGELFF TGCAGCGTTGTTTGGGATACGAACACCGGGGAGCTGTTTTTT
14 TRBJ2-1 TRBD1 TRBV20-1 many CSATTGGDHNEQFF TGCAGTGCTACGACAGGGGGCGACCACAATGAGCAGTTCTTC
19 TRBJ2-1 TRBD2 TRBV27 few CASISGLAGGPPTYNEQFF TGTGCCAGCATTTCGGGACTAGCGGGAGGGCCTCCTACCTACAATGAGCAGTTCTTC
13 TRBJ2-7 - TRBV10-3 few CAISGGEPYEQYF TGTGCCATCAGTGGTGGGGAACCCTACGAGCAGTACTTC
12 TRBJ2-7 - TRBV10-3 many CAISGDRDEQYF TGTGCCATCAGTGGGGACCGGGACGAGCAGTACTTC
15 TRBJ2-7 TRBD1 TRBV6-5 many CASSYSTGAGYEQYF TGTGCCAGCAGTTACTCGACAGGGGCGGGATACGAGCAGTACTTC
13 TRBJ2-7 TRBD2 TRBV4-3 many CASSQEGLDEQYF TGCGCCAGCAGCCAAGAGGGACTAGACGAGCAGTACTTC
15 TRBJ2-5 TRBD1 TRBV5-1 many CASSDRGAIQETQYF TGCGCCAGCAGTGACAGGGGGGCCATCCAAGAGACCCAGTACTTC
13 TRBJ2-7 - TRBV12-3/TRBV12-4 many CASSPGLKTEQYF TGTGCCAGCAGTCCGGGATTAAAAACCGAGCAGTACTTC
12 TRBJ1-1 - TRBV7-9 few CASRDRYTEAFF TGTGCCAGCAGGGACCGGTACACTGAAGCTTTCTTT
15 TRBJ2-1 TRBD1 TRBV7-9 many CASSLGRGYNNEQFF TGTGCCAGCAGCTTAGGCAGGGGGTACAACAATGAGCAGTTCTTC
16 TRBJ2-1 - TRBV6-5 few CASSYSMGARRHEQFF TGTGCCAGCAGTTACTCGATGGGGGCCCGCCGACATGAGCAGTTCTTC
13 TRBJ2-5 - TRBV29-1 - CSAIVWIQETQYF TGCAGCGCCATTGTGTGGATCCAAGAGACCCAGTACTTC
17 TRBJ2-7 TRBD2 TRBV7-2 - CASSSEAVRLAGDEQYF TGTGCCAGCAGCTCCGAGGCTGTTCGGCTAGCGGGAGACGAGCAGTACTTC
15 TRBJ1-4 - TRBV9 many CASSVEGVGTEKLFF TGTGCCAGCAGCGTAGAAGGAGTGGGGACCGAAAAACTGTTTTTT
13 TRBJ2-7 - TRBV29-1 many CSVRDLDKNEQYF TGCAGCGTGCGGGACCTGGACAAAAACGAGCAGTACTTC
17 TRBJ2-1 TRBD1 TRBV4-3 many CASSHDFRGNLGNEQFF TGCGCCAGCAGCCACGACTTCAGGGGGAACCTTGGAAATGAGCAGTTCTTC
15 TRBJ2-7 TRBD2 TRBV4-2 few CASSQALAGTDEQYF TGTGCCAGCAGCCAAGCACTAGCGGGAACCGACGAGCAGTACTTC
13 TRBJ2-7 TRBD2 TRBV29-1 many CSVGLAGSYEQYF TGCAGCGTTGGGCTAGCGGGATCCTACGAGCAGTACTTC
16 TRBJ2-1 - TRBV6-2/TRBV6-3 many CASSYSVGVGYNEQFF TGTGCCAGCAGTTACTCCGTGGGAGTAGGTTACAATGAGCAGTTCTTC
13 TRBJ2-1 - TRBV27 many CASSLSSYNEQFF TGTGCCAGCAGCCTGAGCTCCTACAATGAGCAGTTCTTC
16 TRBJ2-7 TRBD2 TRBV15 many CATSRDRTSGTHEQYF TGTGCCACCAGCAGAGATCGGACTAGCGGGACCCACGAGCAGTACTTC
14 TRBJ1-5 - TRBV9 few CASSVGDSNQPQHF TGTGCCAGCAGCGTAGGAGATAGCAATCAGCCCCAGCATTTT